The source of this TCR beta chain is a study of cytotoxic CD8 clonotypes in ibrutinib-treated CLL. Overall study context: Partial responders 24, complete 2; about 12 progressed and some 14 stayed in remission by median roughly 73 months.

The table came from immunoSEQ multiplex PCR; TCRdb's copy has only in-frame clones and leaves some out. The sample carries around 150,000 clones, 88% recorded once. The CDR3 contains 15 residues. CDR1 SGHRS and CDR2 YFSETQ come from the germline V gene. V shed 4 bases and J shed 0 bases, with 13 bases lying between them. The sequencing used PBMCs, collected at disease progression, from a patient treated with ibrutinib. The receptor comes from a human donor with chronic lymphocytic leukemia. The V and J genes are TRBV5-1 and TRBJ1-2; D perhaps matches TRBD1 (5 bases). The CDR3 protein is CASSNRGISNYGYTF. DNA of the CDR3: TGCGCCAGCAGCAACCGGGGCATCTCTAACTATGGCTACACCTTC.